Listed below are T cell receptor beta chains from one sample, sequenced in a study of T cell responses to AZD1222 COVID-19 vaccine. Profiled with immunoSEQ multiplex PCR; TCRdb holds only in-frame clones, not every one. This table holds some 150,000 clones, less than 95% found once. The material was peripheral blood, obtained on day 0 of AZD1222 vaccination. The receptors were sampled from an adult in good health. Both conserved end residues are part of each CDR3. Each record gives: clone size, V gene, D gene, J gene, CDR3 protein, CDR3 DNA. A D gene is named only where the DNA matches it firmly. Size tells how often a clone was seen (once, few, many) or the class of an expanded clone, and some rows leave it out.

>once|TRBV7-7|-|TRBJ2-1
CASSLGRTNNEQFF
TGTGCCAGCAGCTTAGGAAGGACCAACAATGAGCAGTTCTTC
>-|TRBV20-1|TRBD1|TRBJ1-5
CSASNAGQGFNQPQHF
TGCAGTGCTAGTAATGCGGGACAGGGATTTAATCAGCCCCAGCATTTT
>-|TRBV9|-|TRBJ1-5
CASSAAPADQPQHF
TGTGCCAGCAGCGCAGCCCCGGCCGATCAGCCCCAGCATTTT
>-|TRBV3-1/TRBV3-2|TRBD2|TRBJ2-5
CASSERLAGPQETQYF
TGTGCCAGCAGCGAACGACTAGCGGGACCACAAGAGACCCAGTACTTC
>-|TRBV28|-|TRBJ1-1
CASSLSLLGPAFF
TGTGCCAGCAGTTTAAGTCTGTTGGGTCCAGCTTTCTTT
>-|TRBV5-6|-|TRBJ1-1
CASSLGASMNTEAFF
TGTGCCAGCAGCTTGGGAGCCTCGATGAACACTGAAGCTTTCTTT
>-|TRBV7-9|-|TRBJ2-1
CASSFPAHSSYNEQFF
TGTGCCAGCAGCTTCCCGGCCCATAGCTCCTACAATGAGCAGTTCTTC
>-|TRBV7-2|TRBD1|TRBJ1-4
CASSFVYGTGEEKLFF
TGTGCCAGCAGCTTTGTTTACGGGACAGGGGAGGAAAAACTGTTTTTT
>-|TRBV2|-|TRBJ1-5
CASSALGGYQPQHF
TGTGCCAGCAGTGCCCTGGGGGGTTATCAGCCCCAGCATTTT
>-|TRBV28|-|TRBJ1-2
CASSHDRALGGYTF
TGTGCCAGCAGTCATGACAGAGCTTTGGGTGGCTACACCTTC
>-|TRBV6-4|-|TRBJ1-5
CASSDSNLGDGNQPQHF
TGTGCCAGCAGTGACTCGAATCTAGGGGACGGTAATCAGCCCCAGCATTTT
>-|TRBV29-1|-|TRBJ1-2
CSVSRMDGYTF
TGCAGCGTCAGCCGGATGGATGGCTACACCTTC
>few|TRBV5-5|-|TRBJ1-2
CASSLVGQPNYGYTF
TGTGCCAGCAGCTTGGTCGGGCAGCCTAACTATGGCTACACCTTC
>-|TRBV9|-|TRBJ1-1
CASSVVRGPVNTEAFF
TGTGCCAGCAGCGTAGTTCGGGGGCCCGTGAACACTGAAGCTTTCTTT
>once|TRBV5-6|TRBD2|TRBJ2-3
CASSQGGGSTDTQYF
TGTGCCAGCAGCCAAGGCGGGGGGAGCACAGATACGCAGTATTTT
>-|TRBV2|-|TRBJ2-5
CASSEGPSDETQYF
TGTGCCAGCAGTGAAGGACCGTCAGATGAGACCCAGTACTTC
>-|TRBV6-5|TRBD1|TRBJ2-1
CASSSSRQGLTNEQFF
TGTGCCAGCAGTTCCTCCAGACAGGGGCTGACCAATGAGCAGTTCTTC
>-|TRBV7-9|-|TRBJ1-1
CASSYGLLRTEAFF
TGTGCCAGCAGCTACGGACTCTTGAGAACTGAAGCTTTCTTT
>few|TRBV5-1|-|TRBJ1-1
CASRAGNEAFF
TGCGCCAGCAGGGCCGGGAATGAAGCTTTCTTT
>-|TRBV4-1|TRBD1|TRBJ1-1
CASSQVTGGVWTEAFF
TGCGCCAGCAGCCAAGTAACAGGGGGAGTATGGACTGAAGCTTTCTTT
>-|TRBV4-1|-|TRBJ1-5
CASSQGLGGRSNQPQHF
TGCGCCAGCAGCCAAGGGTTGGGGGGTCGAAGCAATCAGCCCCAGCATTTT
>-|TRBV4-3|-|TRBJ2-1
CASSLRSSYNEQFF
TGCGCCAGCAGCCTGAGGTCCTCCTACAATGAGCAGTTCTTC
>-|TRBV15|-|TRBJ2-3
CATSRGGDNTDTQYF
TGTGCCACCAGCAGAGGAGGGGACAACACAGATACGCAGTATTTT
>-|TRBV2|-|TRBJ1-1
CASSDRRANTEAFF
TGTGCCAGCAGTGACCGCAGGGCGAACACTGAAGCTTTCTTT
>-|TRBV7-9|-|TRBJ2-5
CASSSGETQYF
TGTGCCAGCAGTTCAGGAGAGACCCAGTACTTC
>-|TRBV28|-|TRBJ1-1
CASSSPGEGDTEAFF
TGTGCCAGCAGTTCCCCGGGGGAAGGGGACACTGAAGCTTTCTTT
>-|TRBV4-2|-|TRBJ1-1
CASSRESDGIEAFF
TGTGCCAGCAGCCGGGAATCCGACGGGATTGAAGCTTTCTTT
>-|TRBV9|TRBD2|TRBJ2-3
CASSVTTSGRSGTDTQYF
TGTGCCAGCAGCGTAACTACTAGCGGGAGGTCTGGCACAGATACGCAGTATTTT
>-|TRBV7-2|-|TRBJ2-1
CASSTNRDLYNEQFF
TGTGCCAGCAGCACAAACCGGGACCTCTACAATGAGCAGTTCTTC
>-|TRBV28|TRBD1|TRBJ1-2
CASSSGTVYGYTF
TGTGCCAGCAGTTCGGGGACAGTCTATGGCTACACCTTC
>once|TRBV6-2/TRBV6-3|-|TRBJ2-1
CASSGADYNEQFF
TGTGCCAGCAGCGGGGCGGACTACAATGAGCAGTTCTTC
>-|TRBV5-6|-|TRBJ2-2
CASSFSPRGVTGELFF
TGTGCCAGCAGCTTTTCGCCCAGGGGGGTGACCGGGGAGCTGTTTTTT
>-|TRBV24-1|-|TRBJ1-1
CATRIAHTNTEAFF
TGTGCCACCAGAATCGCTCATACGAACACTGAAGCTTTCTTT
>few|TRBV6-5|TRBD1|TRBJ2-1
CASRGQGEVNEQFF
TGTGCCAGCAGGGGACAGGGAGAGGTGAATGAGCAGTTCTTC
>-|TRBV11-2|-|TRBJ2-2
CASSHRDKNTGELFF
TGTGCCAGCAGCCACCGGGACAAGAACACCGGGGAGCTGTTTTTT
>-|TRBV10-1|-|TRBJ1-4
CASPPGCRYKREKLFF
TGCGCCAGCCCCCCTGGGTGCAGGTACAAACGGGAAAAACTGTTTTTT
>-|TRBV5-6|-|TRBJ1-1
CASSFSGRGTEAFF
TGTGCCAGCAGCTTTTCGGGGAGAGGCACTGAAGCTTTCTTT
>-|TRBV2|-|TRBJ2-3
CASSKTKGTDTQYF
TGTGCCAGCAGTAAAACAAAGGGCACAGATACGCAGTATTTT
>-|TRBV4-1|-|TRBJ1-2
CASSQDPGGPGTNYGYTF
TGCGCCAGCAGCCAAGATCCGGGGGGCCCAGGGACTAACTATGGCTACACCTTC
>-|TRBV4-2|TRBD2|TRBJ2-3
CASSQGRQRDSTDTQYF
TGTGCCAGCAGCCAAGGGCGACAGCGGGACAGCACAGATACGCAGTATTTT
>-|TRBV5-1|-|TRBJ1-1
CASSTGDLLNTEAFF
TGCGCCAGCAGCACGGGGGACCTCCTGAACACTGAAGCTTTCTTT
>few|TRBV19|TRBD2|TRBJ2-1
CASSIDKGTSGGDEQFF
TGTGCCAGTAGTATAGACAAAGGGACTAGCGGGGGGGATGAGCAGTTCTTC
>-|TRBV28|-|TRBJ2-1
CASSLGGNSYNEQFF
TGTGCCAGCAGTTTAGGGGGGAACTCCTACAATGAGCAGTTCTTC
>-|TRBV19|-|TRBJ2-2
CASKTQGHTGELFF
TGTGCCAGTAAAACGCAGGGACACACCGGGGAGCTGTTTTTT
>-|TRBV12-3/TRBV12-4|-|TRBJ1-1
CASSPQNTEAFF
TGTGCCAGCAGTCCTCAGAACACTGAAGCTTTCTTT
>once|TRBV10-3|TRBD1|TRBJ1-5
CAIGTGGNQPQHF
TGTGCCATCGGGACAGGGGGCAATCAGCCCCAGCATTTT
>-|TRBV28|-|TRBJ2-5
CASSLRGDIQKPDQETQYF
TGTGCCAGCAGTTTACGCGGAGACATTCAAAAGCCCGACCAAGAGACCCAGTACTTC
>-|TRBV5-6|-|TRBJ1-1
CASSRGGITEAFF
TGTGCCAGCAGCCGGGGGGGTATCACTGAAGCTTTCTTT
>-|TRBV6-5|-|TRBJ2-1
CASSFQGLNEQFF
TGTGCCAGCAGTTTCCAGGGTCTCAATGAGCAGTTCTTC
>-|TRBV12-3/TRBV12-4|-|TRBJ1-2
CASSLEPYGYTF
TGTGCCAGCAGTTTAGAACCCTATGGCTACACCTTC
>-|TRBV7-9|TRBD2|TRBJ2-5
CASGPGRAGETQYF
TGTGCCAGCGGTCCGGGGAGGGCGGGAGAGACCCAGTACTTC
>-|TRBV5-1|-|TRBJ2-2
CASSLVRANTGELFF
TGCGCCAGCAGCTTGGTCCGAGCGAACACCGGGGAGCTGTTTTTT
>once|TRBV5-1|-|TRBJ2-3
CASMSGEVRDTQYF
TGCGCCAGCATGTCGGGGGAAGTGAGAGATACGCAGTATTTT
>few|TRBV12-3/TRBV12-4|TRBD1|TRBJ2-3
CASSQDRGDTQYF
TGTGCCAGCAGCCAAGACAGGGGAGATACGCAGTATTTT